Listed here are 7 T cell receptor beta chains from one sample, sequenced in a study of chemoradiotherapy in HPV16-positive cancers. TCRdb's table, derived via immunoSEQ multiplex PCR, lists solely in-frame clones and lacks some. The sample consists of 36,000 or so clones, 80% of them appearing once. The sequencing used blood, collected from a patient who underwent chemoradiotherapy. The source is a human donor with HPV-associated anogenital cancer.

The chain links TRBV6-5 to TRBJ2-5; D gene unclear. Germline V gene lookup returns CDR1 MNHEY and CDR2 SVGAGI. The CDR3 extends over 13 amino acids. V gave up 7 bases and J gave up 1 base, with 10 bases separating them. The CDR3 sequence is CASIHSFQETQYF. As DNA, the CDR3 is TGTGCCAGCATCCATTCCTTCCAAGAGACCCAGTACTTC.

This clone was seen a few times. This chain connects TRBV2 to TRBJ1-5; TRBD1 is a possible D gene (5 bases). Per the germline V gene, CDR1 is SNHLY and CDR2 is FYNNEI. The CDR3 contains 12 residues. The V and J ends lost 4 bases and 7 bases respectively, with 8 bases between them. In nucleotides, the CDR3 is TGTGCCAGCAGTGGCAGGGCGCAGCCCCAGCATTTT. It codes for CASSGRAQPQHF.

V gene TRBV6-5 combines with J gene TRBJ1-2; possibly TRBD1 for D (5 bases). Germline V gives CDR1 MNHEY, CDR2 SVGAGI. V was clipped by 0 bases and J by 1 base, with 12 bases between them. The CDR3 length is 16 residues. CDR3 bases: TGTGCCAGCAGTTACTCGGGGTCCAGGGTTAACTATGGCTACACCTTC. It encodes CASSYSGSRVNYGYTF.

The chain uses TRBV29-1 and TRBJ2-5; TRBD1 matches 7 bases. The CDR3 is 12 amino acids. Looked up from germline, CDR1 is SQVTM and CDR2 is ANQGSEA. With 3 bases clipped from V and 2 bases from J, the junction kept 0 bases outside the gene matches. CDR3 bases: TGCAGCGTTGACAGGGGGCAAGAGACCCAGTACTTC. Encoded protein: CSVDRGQETQYF.

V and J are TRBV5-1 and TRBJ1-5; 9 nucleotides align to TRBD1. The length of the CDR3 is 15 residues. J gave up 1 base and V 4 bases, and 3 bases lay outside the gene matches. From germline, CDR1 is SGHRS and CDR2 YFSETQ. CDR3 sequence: CASSPGTGSNQPQHF. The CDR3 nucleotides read TGCGCCAGCAGCCCCGGGACAGGGAGCAATCAGCCCCAGCATTTT.

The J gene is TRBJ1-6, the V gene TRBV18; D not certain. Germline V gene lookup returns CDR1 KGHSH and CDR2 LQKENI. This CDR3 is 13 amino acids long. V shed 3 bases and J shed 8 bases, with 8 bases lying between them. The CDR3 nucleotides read TGTGCCAGCTCACCGGTCAGAGATTCACCCCTCCACTTT. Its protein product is CASSPVRDSPLHF.

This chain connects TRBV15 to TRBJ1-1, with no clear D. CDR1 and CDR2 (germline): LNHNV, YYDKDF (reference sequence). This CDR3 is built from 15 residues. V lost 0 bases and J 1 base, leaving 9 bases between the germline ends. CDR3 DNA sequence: TGTGCCACCAGCAGAGATCTGGCAGGGAACACTGAAGCTTTCTTT. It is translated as CATSRDLAGNTEAFF.